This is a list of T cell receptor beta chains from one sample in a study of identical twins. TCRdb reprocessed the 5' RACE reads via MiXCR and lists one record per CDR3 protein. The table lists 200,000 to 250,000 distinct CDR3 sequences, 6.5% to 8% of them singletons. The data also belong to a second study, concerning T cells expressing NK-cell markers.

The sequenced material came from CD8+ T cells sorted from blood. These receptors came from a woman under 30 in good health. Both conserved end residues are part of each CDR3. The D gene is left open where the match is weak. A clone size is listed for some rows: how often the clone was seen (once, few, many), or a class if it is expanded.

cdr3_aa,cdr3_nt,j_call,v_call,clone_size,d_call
CSAQRGSDQPQHF,TGCAGTGCTCAAAGGGGTAGTGATCAGCCCCAGCATTTT,TRBJ1-5,TRBV20-1,.,.
CASSLWGSEPQHF,TGTGCCAGCAGTTTATGGGGGTCGGAGCCCCAGCATTTT,TRBJ1-5,TRBV27,.,.
CASSLLVRQGYEQYF,TGTGCCAGCAGCTTATTAGTGAGACAGGGGTACGAGCAGTACTTC,TRBJ2-7,TRBV7-2,few,TRBD1
CASSVVWVAEAFF,TGTGCCAGCAGCGTAGTATGGGTCGCTGAAGCTTTCTTT,TRBJ1-1,TRBV9,many,.
CASSPHTPPEQFF,TGTGCCAGCAGTCCTCATACCCCCCCTGAGCAGTTCTTC,TRBJ2-1,TRBV12-3/TRBV12-4,many,.
CASSLEGQSETQYF,TGTGCCAGCAGCTTAGAGGGACAGAGTGAGACCCAGTACTTC,TRBJ2-5,TRBV7-8,many,TRBD1
CASSPRAGGVQETQYF,TGTGCCAGCAGCCCACGCGCGGGGGGAGTGCAAGAGACCCAGTACTTC,TRBJ2-5,TRBV9,.,TRBD2
CASSQRRNNIQETQYF,TGTGCCAGCAGCCAGAGGCGCAATAACATACAAGAGACCCAGTACTTC,TRBJ2-5,TRBV3-1,many,.
CASSQHHTRDRIPDTQYF,TGCGCCAGCAGCCAACATCATACAAGGGACCGTATCCCAGATACGCAGTATTTT,TRBJ2-3,TRBV4-1,.,.
CASSSSPLPGGHEQYF,TGTGCCAGCAGTTCCTCCCCTCTGCCAGGGGGCCACGAGCAGTACTTC,TRBJ2-7,TRBV6-5,many,TRBD1
CASSLRLAGPTGELFF,TGTGCCAGCAGCTTAAGACTAGCGGGACCCACCGGGGAGCTGTTTTTT,TRBJ2-2,TRBV7-6,.,TRBD2
CASSDLAGESWNEQFF,TGTGCCAGCAGTGACCTAGCGGGAGAATCGTGGAATGAGCAGTTCTTC,TRBJ2-1,TRBV25-1,.,TRBD2
CSARQVTEAFF,TGCAGTGCTAGACAGGTTACTGAAGCTTTCTTT,TRBJ1-1,TRBV20-1,few,.
CSASGGYTF,TGCAGTGCTAGCGGTGGCTACACCTTC,TRBJ1-2,TRBV20-1,few,.
CASSSSGDPPMAQYF,TGTGCCAGCAGTTCTAGCGGGGACCCCCCAATGGCCCAGTACTTC,TRBJ2-5,TRBV12-3/TRBV12-4,few,TRBD2
CASSTSGGTYNEQFF,TGTGCCAGCAGCACTAGCGGGGGGACCTACAATGAGCAGTTCTTC,TRBJ2-1,TRBV7-9,few,TRBD2
CASSLVSMGLAGSRSYNEQFF,TGTGCCAGCAGCTTAGTGTCGATGGGACTAGCGGGGTCCCGCTCCTACAATGAGCAGTTCTTC,TRBJ2-1,TRBV11-2,many,TRBD2
CASSLYPSLQETQYF,TGTGCCAGCAGTTTATACCCCAGTCTCCAAGAGACCCAGTACTTC,TRBJ2-5,TRBV28,many,.
CAISESGACTDTQYF,TGTGCCATCAGTGAGTCAGGGGCTTGCACAGATACGCAGTATTTT,TRBJ2-3,TRBV10-3,many,.
CASSDSGRSSYNEQFF,TGTGCCAGCAGTGATTCCGGCAGGAGCTCCTACAATGAGCAGTTCTTC,TRBJ2-1,TRBV2,.,.
CASSPDRGRAHEQYF,TGTGCCAGCAGCCCCGACAGGGGGCGAGCCCACGAGCAGTACTTC,TRBJ2-7,TRBV7-2,few,TRBD1
CASTSRQGFYGYTF,TGTGCCAGCACCTCCCGACAGGGCTTCTATGGCTACACCTTC,TRBJ1-2,TRBV27,few,TRBD1
CASSYIQGADTQYF,TGTGCCAGCAGTTACATTCAAGGGGCGGATACGCAGTATTTT,TRBJ2-3,TRBV6-5,.,.
CASSWRTGGYNEQFF,TGTGCCAGCAGCTGGCGGACTGGAGGATACAATGAGCAGTTCTTC,TRBJ2-1,TRBV5-6,many,.
CASSFASSSTDTQYF,TGTGCCAGCAGTTTTGCTTCTTCTAGCACAGATACGCAGTATTTT,TRBJ2-3,TRBV12-3/TRBV12-4,.,.
CASGGSPLHF,TGTGCCAGCGGGGGTTCACCCCTCCACTTT,TRBJ1-6,TRBV9,many,.
CASSFRDRDYAGGGTQYF,TGTGCCAGCAGCTTCCGGGACAGGGATTACGCCGGGGGCGGGACCCAGTACTTC,TRBJ2-5,TRBV11-2,few,TRBD1
CASSRYLGVTAYTSGANVLTF,TGTGCCAGCAGCCGCTACCTGGGGGTGACAGCCTATACCTCTGGGGCCAACGTCCTGACTTTC,TRBJ2-6,TRBV11-2,few,.
CASSSGPGTSGASDTQYF,TGCGCCAGCAGCTCCGGCCCCGGGACTAGCGGGGCGAGTGATACGCAGTATTTT,TRBJ2-3,TRBV5-1,.,TRBD2
CASIQLSTDTQYF,TGTGCCAGCATTCAGTTAAGCACAGATACGCAGTATTTT,TRBJ2-3,TRBV9,few,.
CSGTANTEAFF,TGCAGTGGGACAGCGAACACTGAAGCTTTCTTT,TRBJ1-1,TRBV20-1,many,.
CASSVVSSVFAEAFF,TGTGCCAGCAGTGTAGTATCGTCGGTATTTGCTGAAGCTTTCTTT,TRBJ1-1,TRBV6-1,.,.
CASSLKGWTEAFF,TGTGCCAGCAGTTTAAAGGGTTGGACTGAAGCTTTCTTT,TRBJ1-1,TRBV27,.,.
CASSLLADGGWSMFF,TGTGCCAGCAGCTTATTGGCGGATGGCGGCTGGAGCATGTTCTTC,TRBJ2-1,TRBV11-2,many,.
CASSLQGLAGGPEDTQYF,TGTGCCAGCAGCCTACAGGGGCTAGCGGGGGGGCCTGAAGATACGCAGTATTTT,TRBJ2-3,TRBV9,few,TRBD2
CASSSRAATYNEQFF,TGTGCCAGCAGCTCCCGGGCAGCAACCTACAATGAGCAGTTCTTC,TRBJ2-1,TRBV13,few,.
CSAQLAGQSSYNEQFF,TGCAGTGCCCAACTAGCGGGCCAGAGCTCCTACAATGAGCAGTTCTTC,TRBJ2-1,TRBV20-1,.,TRBD2
CASTEGYYGYTF,TGTGCCAGCACTGAGGGATACTATGGCTACACCTTC,TRBJ1-2,TRBV5-5,few,.
CAPRVGMNTEAFF,TGTGCCCCTAGAGTGGGCATGAACACTGAAGCTTTCTTT,TRBJ1-1,TRBV2,few,.
CSVQGSYEQYF,TGCAGCGTTCAGGGTTCCTACGAGCAGTACTTC,TRBJ2-7,TRBV29-1,many,.
CASSPDYSYEQYF,TGTGCCAGCAGCCCGGACTACTCCTACGAGCAGTACTTC,TRBJ2-7,TRBV12-3/TRBV12-4,many,.
CASSQEGGRGAQYF,TGTGCCAGCAGCCAAGAAGGCGGCCGCGGGGCCCAGTACTTC,TRBJ2-5,TRBV4-2,few,.
CASSPRTGNEQFF,TGTGCCAGCAGTCCGCGGACAGGCAATGAGCAGTTCTTC,TRBJ2-1,TRBV6-1,few,TRBD1
CAISDTSWNTEAFF,TGTGCCATCAGTGACACCTCCTGGAACACTGAAGCTTTCTTT,TRBJ1-1,TRBV10-3,few,.
CASSYARAYEQYF,TGTGCCAGCAGTTACGCGAGGGCCTACGAGCAGTACTTC,TRBJ2-7,TRBV6-5,.,.
CASSYDYQETQYF,TGTGCCAGCAGCTACGACTACCAAGAGACCCAGTACTTC,TRBJ2-5,TRBV5-6,.,.
CASSFRGSYGYTF,TGTGCCAGCAGTTTTCGTGGGTCCTATGGCTACACCTTC,TRBJ1-2,TRBV12-3/TRBV12-4,few,.
CASSPRGGYMSEQFF,TGTGCCAGCAGCCCGCGGGGGGGCTATATGAGTGAGCAGTTCTTC,TRBJ2-1,TRBV13,many,TRBD2